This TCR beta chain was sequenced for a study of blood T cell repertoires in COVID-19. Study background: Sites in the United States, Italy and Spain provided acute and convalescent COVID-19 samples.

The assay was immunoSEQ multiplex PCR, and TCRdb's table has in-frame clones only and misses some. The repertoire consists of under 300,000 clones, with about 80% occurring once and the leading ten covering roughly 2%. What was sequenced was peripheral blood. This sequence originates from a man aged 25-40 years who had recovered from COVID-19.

The CDR3 DNA reads as TGTGCCAGCAGCCAAGATTTGGTCTACCGAAACTCCTACAATGAGCAGTTCTTC. It encodes CASSQDLVYRNSYNEQFF. The chain is built from TRBV3-1 (or the pseudogene TRBV3-2) and TRBJ2-1; D not resolved. CDR3 length: 18 residues. V lost 0 bases and J lost 0, with 15 bases in between. Germline V gene lookup returns CDR1 LGHDT and CDR2 YNNKEL (reference sequence).